The sequence of this TCR beta chain was determined in a study of T cell changes during pregnancy in multiple sclerosis. Clones were sequenced by immunoSEQ multiplex PCR, and TCRdb holds only the in-frame ones, with some missing. In the table there are around 80,000 clones, around 92% of which are singletons. Germline assignment: CDR1 SGDLS and CDR2 YYNGEE. The CDR3 length is 14 residues. Germline trimming cut 4 bases from V and 1 base from J; bases unmatched to any gene: 4. The V call is TRBV9, the J call TRBJ2-7; TRBD1 matches at 8 bases. Here the sequenced sample was peripheral blood, taken before pregnancy. This receptor was obtained from a female donor with multiple sclerosis, enrolled in a pregnancy study. The CDR3 is CASSPRDRSYEQYF. CDR3 sequence (DNA): TGTGCCAGCAGCCCCCGGGACAGGTCCTACGAGCAGTACTTC.